These 26 T cell receptor beta chains share one sample of origin, sequenced in a study of glioma-infiltrating T cells. Using RNA template, CDR3s of TCR alpha and beta were amplified with iRepertoire arm-PCR. TCRdb reprocessed the multiplex PCR reads with MiXCR, giving one entry per CDR3 protein. The data hold around 130,000 distinct CDR3 sequences, with 20% to 25% observed a single time. Source material: glioma tissue, nonneoplastic brain tissue, or PBMCs (not recorded which). The source of these receptors is a human donor with low-grade glioma or glioblastoma, undergoing nonglioma brain surgery, or in good health (not recorded which).

Of note for this clonotype: Given a much more abundant clone one base away, this may be a read error. Given the absence of the conserved phenylalanine or tryptophan at the CDR3 end, a read error is likely. This rearrangement joins TRBV6-2 or TRBV6-3 to TRBJ1-1; 7 bases are a match to TRBD1. CDR3 length: 14 amino acids. J gave up 5 bases and V 8 bases, and 11 bases lay outside the gene matches. CDR1 is MNHEY and CDR2 is SVGEGT in the germline V gene. The CDR3, as DNA: TGTGCCAGCGGAATCAGACAGGGCGGAACTGAAGCTTTCTCT. It is translated as CASGIRQGGTEAFS.

Concerning this clonotype: This could be a read error, since a much larger clone is one nucleotide away. The chain has TRBV7-9 and TRBJ2-5; D is perhaps TRBD1 (6 bases). Looked up from germline, CDR1 is SEHNR and CDR2 is FQNEAQ (reference sequence). The CDR3 has 15 amino acids. CDR3: CASGFLRQDQETQYF. The CDR3 region has the DNA TGTGCCAGCGGCTTTCTAAGACAGGACCAAGAGACCCAGTACTTC.

This clonotype occurred a few times. The chain combines TRBV20-1 with TRBJ2-2; possible D gene TRBD2, 7 bases. Germline loops: CDR1 DFQATT, CDR2 SNEGSKA (reference sequence). The CDR3 loop spans 14 amino acids. The V end lost 6 bases, the J end lost 11 bases, and 22 bases lay between the germline ends. The CDR3 loop reads CSATTSQGSYELFF. CDR3 coding DNA: TGCAGTGCCACGACTAGCCAGGGGTCTTATGAGCTGTTTTTT.

This clonotype was recorded many times. This chain connects TRBV24-1 to TRBJ2-3; D is perhaps TRBD1 (7 bases). CDR3 length equals 13 residues. Germline values: CDR1 KGHDR, CDR2 SFDVKD. Trimming shortened V by 9 bases and J by 2 bases, and 11 bases separated the two germline ends. The CDR3 sequence: CATGGTATDTQYF. Here the CDR3 DNA reads TGTGCCACCGGGGGGACAGCCACAGATACGCAGTATTTT.

This clonotype appeared a few times. The chain is built from TRBV7-3 and TRBJ2-2; D may be TRBD1 (6 bases). The CDR3 runs 15 residues. The germline gives CDR1 SGHTA, CDR2 FQGTGA. Trimming shortened V by 6 bases and J by 0 bases, and 11 bases separated the two germline ends. The CDR3 DNA reads as TGTGCCAGCAGTCCGGGACACGCGAACACCGGGGAGCTGTTTTTT. Residues: CASSPGHANTGELFF.

This clonotype was seen many times. V is TRBV6-1 and J is TRBJ1-5; D uncertain. CDR1 and CDR2 (germline): MNHNS, SASEGT. This CDR3 contains 12 residues. V dropped 8 bases and J dropped 7 bases, with 12 bases sitting between them. CDR3: CASGLTRQPQHF. CDR3 coding DNA: TGTGCCAGCGGCTTGACCAGGCAGCCCCAGCATTTT.

This chain uses TRBV14 with TRBJ2-5; 8 bases match TRBD1. V lost 4 bases to trimming and J lost 4 bases; unmatched junction nucleotides: 5. The CDR3 extends over 14 amino acids. Germline CDR1 is SGHDN and CDR2 is FVKESK. In DNA, the CDR3 is TGTGCCAGCAGCCGACAGGGGCTACGAGAGACCCAGTACTTC. Protein sequence: CASSRQGLRETQYF.

In its sample, this clonotype was seen many times. The chain carries TRBV27 and TRBJ1-2; D remains unclear. Trimming removed 1 base from V and 8 bases from J, with 17 bases in between. The CDR3 is made up of 15 amino acids. CDR1 and CDR2 from the germline V gene are MNHEY and SMNVEV (reference sequence). DNA for the CDR3: TGTGCCAGCAGTTTATTGCGCCCACCTGCGGCCGGCTACACCTTC. Residues: CASSLLRPPAAGYTF.

This clonotype has a count of ten or more. The CDR3, as DNA: TGTGCCAGCAGTTACTCATCCTTCTACGAGCAGTACGTC. It is translated as CASSYSSFYEQYV. The chain employs TRBV6-2 or TRBV6-3 and TRBJ2-7; D is uncertain. The germline V gene has CDR1 MNHEY and CDR2 SVGEGT. V lost 0 bases and J lost 3, with 6 bases in between. This CDR3 is 13 amino acids long.

The rearrangement uses TRBV20-1 and TRBJ2-3, with 8 bases fitting TRBD1. V lost 2 bases and J lost 2; bases outside the gene matches: 3. The CDR3 has 14 amino acids. Germline CDR1 is DFQATT and CDR2 is SNEGSKA (reference sequence). The DNA for the CDR3 is TGCAGTGCTAGACAGGGGGCCGCCACAGATACGCAGTATTTT. Amino acid sequence: CSARQGAATDTQYF.

This clonotype showed up just a few times. J is TRBJ2-3 and V is TRBV7-6; the match to TRBD1 covers 7 bases. Trimming cost V 1 base and J 12 bases; bases outside gene matches: 4. This CDR3 is built from 12 residues. Germline V CDR1 and CDR2: SGHVS, FNYEAQ. The CDR3 loop reads CASSLVGDSQYF. The CDR3 region has the DNA TGTGCCAGCAGCTTAGTGGGGGACAGTCAGTATTTT. Full variable domain (rest looked up from reference TRBV7-6 and TRBJ2-3): GAGVSQSPRYKVTKRGQDVALRCDPISGHVSLYWYRQALGQGPEFLTYFNYEAQQDKSGLPNDRFSAERPEGSISTLTIQRTEQRDSAMYRCASSLVGDSQYFGPGTRLTVL.

Only a few counts were recorded for this clonotype. The rearrangement links TRBV3-1 to TRBJ2-2; TRBD2 aligns across 11 bases. Looked up from germline, CDR1 is LGHDT and CDR2 is YNNKEL (reference sequence). This CDR3 region has 16 residues. V shed 3 bases, J shed 1 base, and the junction held 1 base outside the gene matches. The CDR3 sequence is CASSQGLAENTGELFF. CDR3 sequence (DNA): TGTGCCAGCAGCCAGGGACTAGCGGAGAACACCGGGGAGCTGTTTTTT.

This clonotype was counted many times. V and J are TRBV7-8 and TRBJ2-5; TRBD2 might be the D (5 bases). The CDR3 sequence is 14 residues long. CDR1 is SGHVS, CDR2 FQNEAQ, per germline. Trimming took off 0 bases at V and 2 bases at J, with 7 bases between the two ends. The CDR3 DNA reads as TGTGCCAGCAGCTTAGCTCCGGGGCAAGAGACCCAGTACTTC. Protein sequence: CASSLAPGQETQYF.

About this clonotype: This may be a read error, as it is one base from a much larger clone. The chain has TRBV6-1 and TRBJ2-4; weak D call: TRBD1 (6 bases). From germline, CDR1 is MNHNS and CDR2 SASEGT. V shed 4 bases and J shed 6 bases, with 13 bases lying between them. This CDR3 has 14 residues. The CDR3 here is CASSGPDRPNIQYF. DNA for the CDR3: TGTGCCAGCAGTGGACCGGACAGACCAAACATTCAGTACTTC.

This clonotype was observed many times. This chain connects TRBV6-6 to TRBJ2-2; either TRBD1 or TRBD2 may fit D (5 bases each). V lost 0 bases and J 4 bases, leaving 9 bases between the germline ends. CDR1 MNHNY and CDR2 SVGAGI come from the germline V gene (reference sequence). The CDR3 loop spans 15 amino acids. CDR3 region: CASSYSDGATGELFF. The CDR3 coding sequence is TGTGCCAGCAGTTACTCCGACGGGGCCACCGGGGAGCTGTTTTTT.

In this sample, this clonotype turned up a few times. The V call is TRBV20-1, the J call TRBJ1-4, with unresolved D. Germline values: CDR1 DFQATT, CDR2 SNEGSKA (reference sequence). CDR3 length: 13 amino acids. V was shortened by 3 bases and J by 8 bases, with 13 bases between the two germline ends. CDR3: CSARGSPGEKLFF. CDR3 nucleotides: TGCAGTGCTAGGGGAAGTCCGGGGGAAAAACTGTTTTTT.

This clonotype was counted many times. The chain carries TRBV2 and TRBJ1-1, with D possibly being TRBD1 (5 bases). Between the trimmed V and J ends, which lost 1 base and 5 bases, there was a span of 11 bases. This CDR3 is built from 14 residues. CDR1 is SNHLY and CDR2 is FYNNEI in the germline V gene. CDR3 loop: CASSEGEGRTEAFF. Written as DNA, the CDR3 is TGTGCCAGCAGTGAAGGTGAGGGACGAACTGAAGCTTTCTTT.

This clonotype was seen ten or more times. The chain couples TRBV27 to TRBJ1-6, with TRBD1 identical over 7 bases. The CDR3 spans 15 residues. V lost 2 bases, J lost 4 bases, and 2 bases stayed unmatched. The germline CDR1 and CDR2 sequences are MNHEY and SMNVEV (reference sequence). The CDR3 region has the DNA TGTGCCAGCAGTTTAAGGGGGCTTTATAATTCACCCCTCCACTTT. Its translation is CASSLRGLYNSPLHF.

The chain uses TRBV7-9 and TRBJ1-2; TRBD1 matches 10 bases. CDR1 is SEHNR, CDR2 FQNEAQ, per germline (reference sequence). The length of the CDR3 is 18 residues. V was clipped by 5 bases and J by 5 bases; unmatched bases: 17. The CDR3 nucleotides are TGTGCCAGCAGCGGGACAGGGGCGGACCATGACAGGCGATATGGCTACACCTTC. It translates to CASSGTGADHDRRYGYTF.

The chain couples TRBV11-2 to TRBJ2-5, with D possibly called TRBD1 or TRBD2 (5 bases each). V lost 5 bases to trimming and J lost 5 bases, with 15 bases between them. The CDR3 is made up of 14 amino acids. Germline CDR1 SGHAT, CDR2 FQNNGV. The CDR3 DNA reads as TGTGCCAGCAGCCCCGTCCCCCGGGGCGAGACCCAGTACTTC. Its translation: CASSPVPRGETQYF.

Here the CDR3 DNA reads TGTGCCAGCAGCGAGGGGGTAGGTTACACTGAAGCTTTCTTT. This sequence encodes CASSEGVGYTEAFF. The chain joins TRBV7-8 to TRBJ1-1, with a tentative D call TRBD1 (6 bases). CDR1 is SGHVS and CDR2 is FQNEAQ in the germline V gene. The V and J ends lost 5 bases and 3 bases respectively, with 13 bases between them. The CDR3 extends over 14 amino acids.

This clonotype showed up many times. This sequence joins TRBV7-3 and TRBJ2-1, with D uncertain. CDR3 length: 14 residues. With 1 base removed from V and 3 bases from J, the gap between germline ends came to 7 bases. The germline CDR1 and CDR2 sequences are SGHTA and FQGTGA. DNA of the CDR3: TGTGCCAGCAGCTTAAACGGTGTCTACAATGAGCAGTTCTTC. Translated: CASSLNGVYNEQFF.

The gene calls are TRBV20-1 and TRBJ1-4; D gene ambiguous. Trimming shortened V by 4 bases and J by 0 bases, and 6 bases separated the two germline ends. This CDR3 is 13 amino acids long. Looked up from germline, CDR1 is DFQATT and CDR2 is SNEGSKA (reference sequence). CDR3 in DNA: TGCAGTGCTACAGGAGCAACTAATGAAAAACTGTTTTTT. Translated, it gives CSATGATNEKLFF.

The CDR3, as DNA: TGTGCCAGCAGCCCCTCCCGCGATCCAGGTGGGCGCTACACCTTC. It is translated as CASSPSRDPGGRYTF. The rearrangement links TRBV7-2 to TRBJ1-2; D remains unclear. This CDR3 is built from 15 residues. Germline CDR1 SGHTA, CDR2 FQGNSA. Trimming pared 5 bases from V and 9 bases from J, leaving 22 bases between.

This CDR3 is CSAPGQGIFDEQFF. For the CDR3, the DNA is TGCAGTGCTCCAGGACAGGGAATCTTTGATGAGCAGTTCTTC. J is TRBJ2-1 and V is TRBV20-1; 8 bases align to TRBD1. V dropped 5 bases and J dropped 8; count of bases not matched to a gene: 11. The CDR3 has 14 residues. Germline loops: CDR1 DFQATT, CDR2 SNEGSKA (reference sequence).

A single count supports this clonotype. Germline is not matched at one junction end, which may reflect a read error. CDR3 region: CASSMIAGGSRDTQYF. The CDR3 DNA reads TGTGCCAGTAGTATGATTGCGGGGGGAAGCAGAGATACGCAGTATTTT. The chain combines TRBV19 with TRBJ2-3; 8 nucleotides line up with TRBD2. The CDR3 covers 16 residues. Germline V CDR1 and CDR2: LNHDA, SQIVND (reference sequence). The complete variable domain, with remaining parts taken from reference TRBV19 and TRBJ2-3, reads DGGITQSPKYLFRKEGQNVTLSCEQNLNHDAMYWYRQDPGQGLRLIYYSQIVNDFQKGDIAEGYSVSREKKESFPLTVTSAQKNPTAFYLCASSMIAGGSRDTQYFGPGTRLTVL.